Listed below are T cell receptor beta chains from one sample, sequenced in a study of T cells in Graves' hyperthyroidism and ophthalmopathy. TCRdb ran MiXCR on the multiplex PCR reads and lists one entry per CDR3 protein. The sample includes some 560,000 distinct CDR3 sequences, less than 20% of them seen just once. The sample was blood. These receptors were taken from a woman younger than 45 with Graves' hyperthyroidism. CDR3s include the opening cysteine and the closing phenylalanine or tryptophan. D genes are given only for firm matches. Only some rows state a clone size, as once, few, many or a class for expanded clones.

D,size,V,CDR3
TRBD1,many,TRBV20-1,CSASPRQGASYEQYF
.,few,TRBV19,CASSISDAGRVNTEAFF
.,many,TRBV7-9,CASSPSSVSYEQYF
.,.,TRBV5-1,CASSLAVSSTYGYTF
TRBD2,many,TRBV7-2,CASKTSPETYEQYF
TRBD2,.,TRBV7-9,CASSAGVAGSWGTGELFF
.,.,TRBV15,CATSRDRGGANGYTF
.,many,TRBV20-1,CSARRGTGTQYF
.,many,TRBV2,CASSFPTAMTGELFF
TRBD2,many,TRBV10-3,CAISEGAGGGPGELFF
.,.,TRBV7-3,CASSPSGGLNEQYF
TRBD2,many,TRBV24-1,CATSTSGRAYGTGELFF
TRBD1,.,TRBV5-1,CASSSRQGVTGELFF
TRBD2,many,TRBV7-2,CASSLVGTSGRAGTDTQYF
.,many,TRBV12-3/TRBV12-4,CASTKLPENTGELFF
TRBD1,few,TRBV20-1,CSAKRTGDLAFF
.,few,TRBV10-3,CAISELSDTGELFF
TRBD2,many,TRBV3-1,CASSHSGSVPEQYF
TRBD1,many,TRBV11-2,CASSLASTGSDTQYF
TRBD2,few,TRBV5-1,CASSLAGTRFTDTQYF
.,many,TRBV29-1,CSVEGRVTGELFF
.,few,TRBV4-1,CASSQEGSEEGTGELFF
.,.,TRBV12-3/TRBV12-4,CASSPSDYNEQFF
TRBD2,many,TRBV10-3,CAISVQLAGHTDTQYF
.,few,TRBV10-2,CASTPDVSSYNEQFF
.,many,TRBV28,CASSLRGNTEAFF
TRBD2,many,TRBV7-8,CASRLGLAGTDTQYF
.,many,TRBV10-3,CAISVYEIHRTEAFF
.,many,TRBV11-2,CASSLVARGLDEQFF
TRBD2,many,TRBV28,CASSLRGGRAEEDTQYF
.,many,TRBV5-1,CASSLGITYEQYF
.,many,TRBV6-1,CATLTETYNEQFF
.,many,TRBV3-1,CASSRDRDQPYNEQFF
.,many,TRBV6-1,CASSGQGYPSTDTQYF
TRBD1,.,TRBV13,CASSAPGQGTPEAFF
TRBD1,.,TRBV3-1,CASSLQGQGEKRNYGYTF
.,many,TRBV11-2,CASSPRALLEQYF
.,few,TRBV18,CASSSSEEQFF
TRBD2,many,TRBV11-2,CASSLGGGPHEQYF
TRBD1,once,TRBV5-1,CASSANTGTGKAFF
.,many,TRBV5-8,CASSPVVAKVVPGELFF